The clone carrying this T cell receptor beta chain has only a few counts. The entry originates in a study of metastatic and nonmetastatic thyroid tumors. From the PCR reads, TCRdb re-called clones with MiXCR. The profile shows about 14,000 clones, approximately 3.8% of them singletons. Patients underwent thyroid surgery, and none had received any treatment before it. This CDR3 is 14 amino acids long. The V gene end was trimmed by 4 bases and the J gene end by 9 bases; junction bases not matched to a gene: 6. Looked up from germline, CDR1 is MGHDK and CDR2 is SYGVNS. This rearrangement joins TRBV25-1 to TRBJ1-6; 7 bases map to TRBD1. The source material was tumor tissue. The sequence came from a female donor with papillary thyroid cancer or a benign thyroid nodule (not recorded which). Some clones in this sample may be carry-over from other donors' samples. The CDR3 DNA is TGTGCCAGCAGTGCCCGGGACAGAGTTTCACCCCTCCACTTT. Translated: CASSARDRVSPLHF.